These 20 T cell receptor beta chains originate from one sample sequenced in a study of OX40 agonist ivuxolimab in advanced cancers. Profiled with immunoSEQ multiplex PCR; TCRdb holds only in-frame clones, not every one. The data show some 79,000 clones, around 90% seen once. Sequencing was performed on CD4+ or CD8+ T cells sorted from blood, taken in a trial of the OX40 agonist ivuxolimab. The receptors were sampled from an adult with an advanced solid tumor such as melanoma, head and neck, liver or kidney cancer.

CDR3 residues: CSVDGQGGYTF. The CDR3 DNA is TGCAGCGTTGACGGCCAGGGCGGCTACACCTTC. The rearrangement links TRBV29-1 to TRBJ1-2, with D possibly matching TRBD1 (5 bases). From germline, CDR1 is SQVTM and CDR2 ANQGSEA. Trimming pared 3 bases from V and 8 bases from J, leaving 10 bases between. The length of the CDR3 is 11 residues.

To note about this clone: Sequence at one end of the junction differs from germline and may be a read error. This chain uses TRBV7-9 with TRBJ1-5; weak D call: TRBD1 (5 bases). CDR3 length equals 15 residues. From germline, CDR1 is SEHNR and CDR2 FQNEAQ (reference sequence). CDR3 sequence: CASNLGGDSNQPQHF. The CDR3 DNA is TGTGCCAGCAACTTAGGAGGGGATAGCAATCAGCCCCAGCATTTT.

The V call is TRBV21-1, the J call TRBJ1-1; TRBD1, as called in the table, went unchecked against the DNA. TRBV21-1 is a known pseudogene. CDR3 size: 15 residues. Here the CDR3 DNA reads TGTGCCAGCAGCAAAGTTAACAGGGGTAACACTGAAGCTTTCTTT. It encodes CASSKVNRGNTEAFF.

V usage is TRBV18 and J usage is TRBJ2-1; TRBD2 matches at 10 bases. CDR3 length: 15 residues. V lost 2 bases to trimming and J lost 8 bases; unmatched junction nucleotides: 6. Looked up from germline, CDR1 is KGHSH and CDR2 is LQKENI. CDR3 loop: CASSPGLAGVDEQFF. CDR3 DNA: TGTGCCAGCTCACCAGGGCTAGCGGGAGTCGATGAGCAGTTCTTC.

J is TRBJ1-3 and V is TRBV5-5; unclear D gene. Germline lookup yields CDR1 SGHKS and CDR2 YYEKEE (reference sequence). The CDR3 totals 15 residues. The V end lost 1 base, the J end lost 0 bases, and 8 bases lay between the germline ends. The CDR3 loop reads CASSLTGTSGNTIYF. The CDR3 DNA is TGTGCCAGCAGCTTGACGGGTACCTCTGGAAACACCATATATTTT. Complete variable domain (other parts from reference TRBV5-5 and TRBJ1-3): DAGVTQSPTHLIKTRGQQVTLRCSPISGHKSVSWYQQVLGQGPQFIFQYYEKEERGRGNFPDRFSARQFPNYSSELNVNALLLGDSALYLCASSLTGTSGNTIYFGEGSWLTVV.

The rearrangement joins TRBV5-1 to TRBJ2-3; D could derive from TRBD1 or TRBD2 (6 bases each). CDR3 length: 14 amino acids. In germline, CDR1 is SGHRS, CDR2 YFSETQ. V gave up 4 bases and J gave up 4 bases, with 13 bases separating them. CDR3 protein: CASSMGGDPDTQYF. The CDR3 DNA is TGCGCCAGCAGCATGGGGGGCGATCCAGATACGCAGTATTTT.

V is TRBV19 and J is TRBJ2-5; maybe TRBD2 (5 bases). Trimming shortened V by 1 base and J by 2 bases, and 17 bases separated the two germline ends. CDR3 length equals 17 residues. From germline, CDR1 is LNHDA and CDR2 SQIVND (reference sequence). CDR3 DNA sequence: TGTGCCAGTAGTATAGCAGGCGGACTCGAGGGACAAGAGACCCAGTACTTC. The encoded protein is CASSIAGGLEGQETQYF.

For the CDR3, the DNA is TGTGCCAGCAGCCCCCGGGGAGGGGGGGGCCTCCAAGAGACCCAGTACTTC. Amino acids: CASSPRGGGGLQETQYF. J is TRBJ2-5 and V is TRBV9, with TRBD2 as a possible D gene (7 bases). The CDR3 consists of 17 residues. V was cut by 4 bases and J by 1 base, with 20 bases left in between. Germline values: CDR1 SGDLS, CDR2 YYNGEE.

The chain has TRBV5-1 and TRBJ2-5; D is unclear. V was trimmed by 4 bases and J by 2 bases, leaving 9 bases between them. This CDR3 has 13 residues. The germline V gene encodes CDR1 SGHRS and CDR2 YFSETQ. The CDR3 nucleotides read TGCGCCAGCAGCGAAGGCGGTCAAGAGACCCAGTACTTC. This translates into CASSEGGQETQYF.

This chain links TRBV18 with TRBJ2-5, with 11 bases lining up with TRBD2. Germline CDR1 is KGHSH and CDR2 is LQKENI. CDR3 length: 15 amino acids. Trimming cost V 4 bases and J 0 bases; bases outside gene matches: 1. CDR3 sequence reads: CASSRSGRDQETQYF. The CDR3 bases are TGTGCCAGCTCACGTAGCGGGAGGGACCAAGAGACCCAGTACTTC.

This chain connects TRBV28 to TRBJ2-7, with 7 bases aligning to TRBD1. CDR3 length equals 15 residues. With V trimmed by 1 base and J by 4 bases, 7 bases remained unmatched. CDR1 and CDR2 from the germline V gene are MDHEN and SYDVKM. The CDR3 bases are TGTGCCAGCAGTTTATCTCGACAGGGTCAATACGAGCAGTACTTC. Its translation is CASSLSRQGQYEQYF.

The chain couples TRBV19 to TRBJ2-5; maybe TRBD2 (6 bases). Trimming cost V 3 bases and J 5 bases, with 7 bases left between them. The CDR3 sequence is 12 residues long. Per the germline V gene, CDR1 is LNHDA and CDR2 is SQIVND (reference sequence). The CDR3 nucleotides read TGTGCCAGTAGTATCCGGGGGGAGACCCAGTACTTC. Amino acid sequence: CASSIRGETQYF. The whole variable domain, remainder taken from reference TRBV19 and TRBJ2-5, is DGGITQSPKYLFRKEGQNVTLSCEQNLNHDAMYWYRQDPGQGLRLIYYSQIVNDFQKGDIAEGYSVSREKKESFPLTVTSAQKNPTAFYLCASSIRGETQYFGPGTRLLVL.

This clone has just a few counts. The V and J genes are TRBV5-6 and TRBJ1-2, with a possible D match to TRBD1 (5 bases). With 4 bases removed from V and 4 bases from J, the gap between germline ends came to 8 bases. This CDR3 is 12 amino acids long. The germline gives CDR1 SGHDT, CDR2 YYEEEE. The CDR3 region is CASSAGPYGYTF. The CDR3 region has the DNA TGTGCCAGCAGCGCGGGACCCTATGGCTACACCTTC.

The chain links TRBV5-1 to TRBJ1-1; D call uncertain. Germline V lookup: CDR1 SGHRS, CDR2 YFSETQ. CDR3 size: 14 residues. The ends were cut back, 3 bases at V and 7 bases at J, with 16 bases in the middle. CDR3 region: CASSWGGADYEAFF. The DNA for the CDR3 is TGCGCCAGCAGCTGGGGAGGAGCGGACTATGAAGCTTTCTTT.

This chain links TRBV30 with TRBJ2-5; 7 bases are a match to TRBD2. The trim removed 0 bases at V and 5 bases at J, leaving 6 bases unmatched. Per germline, CDR1 GTSNPN and CDR2 SVGIG (reference sequence). The CDR3 runs to 14 residues. The CDR3 coding sequence is TGTGCCTGGAGTGTCTCGGGAGGCTGGGAGACCCAGTACTTC. It yields the protein CAWSVSGGWETQYF. Combining the CDR3 with reference TRBV30 and TRBJ2-5 gives the whole variable domain SQTIHQWPATLVQPVGSPLSLECTVEGTSNPNLYWYRQAAGRGLQLLFYSVGIGQISSEVPQNLSASRPQDRQFILSSKKLLLSDSGFYLCAWSVSGGWETQYFGPGTRLLVL.

This chain links TRBV29-1 with TRBJ2-5; TRBD1 agrees at 7 bases. V was clipped by 6 bases and J by 4 bases; unmatched bases: 2. The CDR3 has 11 residues. In germline, CDR1 is SQVTM, CDR2 ANQGSEA. The CDR3 DNA follows: TGCAGCGTAAACAGGGGAGAGACCCAGTACTTC. Translation: CSVNRGETQYF.

This clone appeared once. The CDR3 here is CATRDTTGNTIYF. CDR3 DNA sequence: TGTGCCACCCGGGACACGACTGGAAACACCATATATTTT. This chain links TRBV10-3 with TRBJ1-3, with a tentative D call TRBD1 (6 bases). The CDR3 is 13 residues long. CDR1 is ENHRY and CDR2 is SYGVKD in the germline V gene. V shed 10 bases and J shed 2 bases, with 12 bases lying between them.

The chain recombines TRBV5-6 with TRBJ2-2; possible D gene TRBD1, 6 bases. Trimming took 4 bases from V and 7 from J, leaving 11 bases between them. This CDR3 is 13 amino acids long. Germline CDR1 reads SGHDT; CDR2 reads YYEEEE. DNA of the CDR3: TGTGCCAGCAGCCCGGACAGCCGCGGGGAGCTGTTTTTT. Protein sequence: CASSPDSRGELFF. The entire variable domain, with the rest obtained from reference TRBV5-6 and TRBJ2-2, is as follows: DAGVTQSPTHLIKTRGQQVTLRCSPKSGHDTVSWYQQALGQGPQFIFQYYEEEERQRGNFPDRFSGHQFPNYSSELNVNALLLGDSALYLCASSPDSRGELFFGEGSRLTVL.

The chain employs TRBV19 and TRBJ1-4; D is uncertain. V lost 1 base to trimming and J lost 0 bases, with 6 bases between them. From germline, CDR1 is LNHDA and CDR2 SQIVND (reference sequence). The CDR3 loop spans 15 amino acids. The CDR3 reads CASSIVRATNEKLFF. The CDR3 coding sequence is TGTGCCAGTAGTATAGTCCGTGCAACTAATGAAAAACTGTTTTTT.

CDR3 loop: CASSFAGTTDTQYF. The CDR3 DNA reads TGCGCCAGCAGCTTCGCGGGAACCACAGATACGCAGTATTTT. J is TRBJ2-3 and V is TRBV5-1, with D possibly matching TRBD2 (6 bases). Germline V gives CDR1 SGHRS, CDR2 YFSETQ. V was shortened by 2 bases and J by 2 bases, with 9 bases between the two germline ends. This CDR3 has 14 amino acids. The complete variable domain, with remaining parts taken from reference TRBV5-1 and TRBJ2-3, reads KAGVTQTPRYLIKTRGQQVTLSCSPISGHRSVSWYQQTPGQGLQFLFEYFSETQRNKGNFPGRFSGRQFSNSRSEMNVSTLELGDSALYLCASSFAGTTDTQYFGPGTRLTVL.